The T cell receptor (beta chain) described here comes from a study of blood T cells in healthy people across ages. This clonotype came up a few times. A second PCR of roughly 7 to 11 cycles used a sample-barcoded 5' primer and a J-beta primer mix. TCRdb passed the 5' RACE reads through MiXCR, listing each CDR3 protein once. The table includes roughly 1,100,000 distinct CDR3 sequences, about 25% detected once. This CDR3 region has 16 residues. The V end lost 7 bases, the J end lost 0 bases, and 18 bases lay between the germline ends. The sample was also linked to a second study, of T cells of mothers and their children.

The J gene is TRBJ1-2, the V gene TRBV12-3 or TRBV12-4; D perhaps matches TRBD1 (6 bases). The sequenced sample was blood. The TCR originated in a girl aged 2-10 years in good health. CDR3 sequence reads: CASITTDRRTNYGYTF. In DNA form, the CDR3 reads TGTGCCAGCATCACAACCGACAGGAGAACTAACTATGGCTACACCTTC.